This entry is about one TCR beta chain. Measured with immunoSEQ multiplex PCR; TCRdb has only the in-frame clones, and not every one. This sample carries about 98,000 clones, roughly 86% of them seen once, and the ten largest clones take 2% to 2.5%. Looked up from germline, CDR1 is LNHDA and CDR2 is SQIVND (reference sequence). CDR3 length: 16 amino acids. V shed 3 bases, J shed 2 bases, and the junction held 9 bases outside the gene matches. These data originate in a study of control samples from healthy donors and cancer patients. The genes are TRBV19 and TRBJ2-7, with TRBD1 identical over 8 bases. The sequence was obtained from a man aged 60-69 years in good health. Sample: blood. The CDR3 sequence is CASSIQSQGATYEQYF. The CDR3 DNA follows: TGTGCCAGTAGTATCCAATCTCAGGGGGCGACCTACGAGCAGTACTTC.